These 4 T cell receptor beta chains originate from one sample sequenced in a study of response to subunit inactivated influenza vaccine. From the RT-PCR reads, TCRdb called clonotypes with MiXCR, one entry per CDR3 protein. The top ten hold roughly 10% of the sample, which has about 530,000 distinct CDR3 sequences, about an eighth seen once. The sequences come from PBMCs from blood, collected on the day of vaccination. Receptors were obtained from a man in his fifties who received an inactivated influenza vaccine.

At least ten counts were recorded for this clonotype. One end of the junction does not line up with germline, which may come from a read error. The chain links TRBV5-1 to TRBJ1-4; D possibly corresponds to TRBD1 (5 bases). The germline V gene has CDR1 SGHRS and CDR2 YFSETQ. This CDR3 has 13 residues. CDR3 sequence reads: CASSLGEGEKLFF. The CDR3 DNA reads as TGCGCCAGCAGTTTGGGGGAAGGCGAAAAACTGTTTTTT. Full variable domain (missing parts from reference TRBV5-1 and TRBJ1-4): KAGVTQTPRYLIKTRGQQVTLSCSPISGHRSVSWYQQTPGQGLQFLFEYFSETQRNKGNFPGRFSGRQFSNSRSEMNVSTLELGDSALYLCASSLGEGEKLFFGSGTQLSVL.

In this sample, this clonotype turned up many times. The CDR3 DNA reads as TGTGCCAGCAGCCAAGATCCCTGGAGGGACTCCTACGAGCAGTACTTC. Residues: CASSQDPWRDSYEQYF. This sequence joins TRBV3-1 and TRBJ2-7; perhaps TRBD2 as D (6 bases). This CDR3 is 16 amino acids long. Germline V gene lookup returns CDR1 LGHDT and CDR2 YNNKEL (reference sequence). The ends were cut back, 0 bases at V and 0 bases at J, with 12 bases in the middle.

This clonotype was seen many times. This sequence joins TRBV11-3 and TRBJ2-1; either TRBD1 or TRBD2 may fit D (5 bases each). V gave up 1 base and J gave up 0 bases, with 10 bases separating them. Germline values: CDR1 SGHNT, CDR2 YENEEA. The CDR3 consists of 16 residues. CDR3 sequence reads: CASSLVRGSSYNEQFF. The CDR3 nucleotides are TGTGCCAGCAGCTTAGTGAGGGGTAGCTCCTACAATGAGCAGTTCTTC.

The rearrangement links TRBV10-1 to TRBJ2-1, with 10 bases aligning to TRBD2. The V and J ends lost 6 bases and 6 bases, in that order; junction bases with no gene match: 5. The CDR3 consists of 14 residues. Germline assignment: CDR1 WNHNN and CDR2 SYGVQD (reference sequence). The CDR3 DNA reads as TGCGCCAGCAGCCTAGCGGGGGTCCGCAATGAGCAGTTCTTC. Its protein is CASSLAGVRNEQFF.